This TCR beta chain originates from a study of patients and donors after allogeneic stem cell transplantation. Only one count was recorded for this clonotype. TCRdb re-called the RT-PCR reads with MiXCR, one entry per CDR3 protein. Of about 160,000 distinct CDR3 sequences listed, about a third are singletons. The material sequenced was blood, either unsorted or a sorted T cell fraction (not recorded which). The sequence came from a human donor who was either an allogeneic HSCT recipient or a stem cell or donor lymphocyte infusion donor (not recorded which). It is not recorded whose cells these are; they may come from a transplant donor.

This CDR3 reads CASSRDTSGNTIYF. As DNA, the CDR3 is TGTGCCAGCAGCCGGGACACCTCTGGAAACACCATATATTTT. The chain joins TRBV12-3 or TRBV12-4 to TRBJ1-3, with D tentatively TRBD1 (6 bases). The CDR3 is 14 residues long. V dropped 6 bases and J dropped 0 bases, with 9 bases sitting between them.